This TCR beta chain was captured in a study of PD-1 blockade in classical Hodgkin lymphoma. Study information: Nivolumab dosed at 3 mg/kg went to patients intravenously every 2 weeks.

Details on this clone: Its antigen is unknown.

The CDR3 spans 19 residues. Germline assignment: CDR1 SGHRS and CDR2 YFSETQ. Losses at the gene ends were 3 bases for V and 0 bases for J; bases not matched to a gene: 14. Assay: immunoSEQ multiplex PCR; the TCRdb copy retains only in-frame clones and omits some. The data contain 60,000 to 65,000 clones, about 91% of them singletons. There was relapse after autologous stem cell transplantation in every patient, and there was variation in brentuximab vedotin exposure. Overall study results and limits: What drove the repertoire differences, possibly disease activity or prior therapy, has not been defined. When set against healthy donors, newly diagnosed patients were reported to show lower baseline TCR diversity.

This sequence was found in a human donor with classical Hodgkin lymphoma. Source: peripheral blood mononuclear cells (PBMCs), taken at baseline. This rearrangement joins TRBV5-1 to TRBJ1-5, with 8 bases fitting TRBD1. The CDR3 nucleotides are TGCGCCAGCAGCTCGATCCAGGGGGCGCATCTTTATAGCAATCAGCCCCAGCATTTT. Translating gives CASSSIQGAHLYSNQPQHF.